This TCR beta chain was recovered during a study of blood T cell repertoires in COVID-19. CDR1 and CDR2 from the germline V gene are SGHTA and FQGTGA. The V end lost 6 bases, the J end lost 0 bases, and 11 bases lay between the germline ends. The CDR3 runs 15 residues. Under the authors' procedure: Reference gene primer amplification gave nucleated cell count estimates. TCRdb keeps only in-frame clones here, not all; method: immunoSEQ multiplex PCR. The V and J calls and clone size are taken from that table; D and trimming were inferred from the DNA. The table lists approximately 75,000 clones, roughly 82% of them singletons.

This TCR came from a woman in her 50s with acute or convalescent COVID-19. Sequenced input: peripheral blood. The rearrangement uses TRBV7-3 and TRBJ2-2; possibly TRBD1 for D (6 bases). CDR3 nucleotides: TGTGCCAGCAGGGGGGCAAACGCGAACACCGGGGAGCTGTTTTTT. Its translation is CASRGANANTGELFF.